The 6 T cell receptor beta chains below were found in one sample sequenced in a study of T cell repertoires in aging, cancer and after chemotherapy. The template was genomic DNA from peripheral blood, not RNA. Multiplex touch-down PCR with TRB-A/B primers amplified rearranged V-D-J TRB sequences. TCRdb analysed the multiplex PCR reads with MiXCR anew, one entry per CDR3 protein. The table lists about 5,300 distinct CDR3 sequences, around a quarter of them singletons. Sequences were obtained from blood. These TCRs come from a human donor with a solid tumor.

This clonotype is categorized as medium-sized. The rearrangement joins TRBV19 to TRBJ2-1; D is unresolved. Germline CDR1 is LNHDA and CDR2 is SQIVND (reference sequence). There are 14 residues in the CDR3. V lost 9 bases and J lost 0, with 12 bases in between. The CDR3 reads CASSPLSSYNEQFF. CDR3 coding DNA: TGTGCCAGCTCACCCCTGAGCTCCTACAATGAGCAGTTCTTC.

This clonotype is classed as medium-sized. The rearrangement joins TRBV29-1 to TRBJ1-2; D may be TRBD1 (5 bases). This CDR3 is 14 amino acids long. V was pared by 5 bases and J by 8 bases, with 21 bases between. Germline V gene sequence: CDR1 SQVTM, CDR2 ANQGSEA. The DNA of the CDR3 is TGCAGCGTTCCACCTACTGACAGCTTATACGGCTACACCTTC. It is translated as CSVPPTDSLYGYTF.

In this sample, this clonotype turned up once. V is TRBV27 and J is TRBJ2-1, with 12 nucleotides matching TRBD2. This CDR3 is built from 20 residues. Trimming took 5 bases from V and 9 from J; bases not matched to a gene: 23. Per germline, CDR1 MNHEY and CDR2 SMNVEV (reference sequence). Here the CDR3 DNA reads TGTGCCAGCAGTCGCCCCAGGCTAGCGGGAGGGCAATGGGTCGTAGCTGAGCAGTTCTTC. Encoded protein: CASSRPRLAGGQWVVAEQFF.

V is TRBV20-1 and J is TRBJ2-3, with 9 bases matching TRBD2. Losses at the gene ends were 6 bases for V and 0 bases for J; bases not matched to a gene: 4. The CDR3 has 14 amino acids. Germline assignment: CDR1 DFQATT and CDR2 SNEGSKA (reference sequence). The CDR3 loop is CSAYSGRSTDTQYF. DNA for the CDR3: TGCAGTGCCTATAGCGGGAGAAGCACAGATACGCAGTATTTT.

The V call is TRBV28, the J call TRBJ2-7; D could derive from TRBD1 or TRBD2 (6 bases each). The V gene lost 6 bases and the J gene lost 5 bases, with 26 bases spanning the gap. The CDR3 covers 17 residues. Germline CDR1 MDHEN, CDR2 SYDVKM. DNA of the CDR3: TGTGCCAGCAGCATCACCATGCGGGGCAGGGGTTTCGACGAGCAGTACTTC. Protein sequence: CASSITMRGRGFDEQYF.

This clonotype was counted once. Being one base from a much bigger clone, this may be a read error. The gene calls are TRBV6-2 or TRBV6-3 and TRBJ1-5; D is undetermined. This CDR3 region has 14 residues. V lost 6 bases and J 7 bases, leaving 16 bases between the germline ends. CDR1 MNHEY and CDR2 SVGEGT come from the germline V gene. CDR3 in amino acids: CASRQQVCQQPQHF. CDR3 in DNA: TGTGCCAGCAGACAGCAAGTGTGTCAACAGCCCCAGCATTTT.